A single sample is the source of the 11 T cell receptor beta chains below, sequenced in a study of technical replicates of blood from four donors. TCRdb's copy holds only in-frame clones and misses some; the assay was immunoSEQ multiplex PCR. The sample has about 74,000 clones, approximately 75% seen once. Specimen: PBMCs. The source is a human donor in good health. Some clones in this sample may be carry-over from other donors' samples.

The gene calls are TRBV28 and TRBJ1-5; no definite D call. V lost 6 bases and J 5 bases, leaving 14 bases between the germline ends. Germline CDR1 and CDR2: MDHEN and SYDVKM. CDR3 length: 14 residues. The CDR3 region is CASSLRLEDQPQHF. In DNA form, the CDR3 reads TGTGCCAGCAGCCTGAGATTGGAGGATCAGCCCCAGCATTTT.

This chain connects TRBV21-1 to TRBJ1-6; no check of the table's D call, TRBD1, against the DNA was made. TRBV21-1 is reported as a pseudogene. This CDR3 spans 14 amino acids. In DNA form, the CDR3 reads TGTGCCAGCAGTAATGACAGGGTACATTCACCCCTCCACTTT. Translating gives CASSNDRVHSPLHF.

The CDR3 loop is CASTAATGDSGNTIYF. CDR3 DNA sequence: TGTGCCAGCACCGCGGCCACAGGGGACTCTGGAAACACCATATATTTT. The V gene is TRBV7-9, the J gene TRBJ1-3; TRBD1 matches 7 bases. Unmatched junction bases numbered 9, after V lost 7 bases and J lost 0 bases. The V gene's germline CDR1 is SEHNR and CDR2 FQNEAQ (reference sequence). The CDR3 runs to 16 residues.

CDR3 loop: CASSYERGSRRYF. The CDR3 DNA follows: TGTGCCAGCAGTTACGAGAGGGGGTCCCGGCGGTACTTC. The chain links TRBV6-5 to TRBJ2-7; D is perhaps TRBD1 (6 bases). This CDR3 is built from 13 residues. The germline V gene has CDR1 MNHEY and CDR2 SVGAGI. Trimming left V 2 bases short and J 12 bases short, with 17 bases between.

This sequence joins TRBV6-1 and TRBJ2-2; possibly TRBD1 for D (6 bases). The CDR3 is 14 amino acids. V lost 7 bases and J 6 bases, leaving 15 bases between the germline ends. The germline V gene encodes CDR1 MNHNS and CDR2 SASEGT. Here the CDR3 reads CASISTGTAGELFF. The CDR3 coding sequence is TGTGCCAGCATATCAACAGGGACGGCCGGGGAGCTGTTTTTT.

This chain connects TRBV30 to TRBJ2-7; 10 bases match TRBD1. In germline, CDR1 is GTSNPN, CDR2 SVGIG (reference sequence). There are 13 residues in the CDR3. The CDR3 reads CALDRGTFYEQYF. DNA for the CDR3: TGTGCATTGGACAGGGGGACGTTCTACGAGCAGTACTTC.

The gene calls are TRBV5-1 and TRBJ1-4, with TRBD1 identical over 8 bases. The ends lost 3 bases at V and 6 bases at J; junction bases unmatched: 13. Germline assignment: CDR1 SGHRS and CDR2 YFSETQ. CDR3 length: 17 residues. CDR3 nucleotide sequence: TGCGCCAGCAGCTCTGGAGGGTGGTACAGGGGGGATGAAAAACTGTTTTTT. Translation: CASSSGGWYRGDEKLFF.

This chain joins TRBV11-3 and TRBJ1-1; D gene uncertain. CDR3 size: 13 residues. Germline V CDR1 and CDR2: SGHNT, YENEEA. The ends were cut back, 1 base at V and 0 bases at J, with 3 bases in the middle. CDR3 DNA: TGTGCCAGCAGCTTAGCTCTGAACACTGAAGCTTTCTTT. It codes for CASSLALNTEAFF. The full variable domain, rest sourced from reference TRBV11-3 and TRBJ1-1, is EAGVVQSPRYKIIEKKQPVAFWCNPISGHNTLYWYLQNLGQGPELLIRYENEEAVDDSQLPKDRFSAERLKGVDSTLKIQPAELGDSAVYLCASSLALNTEAFFGQGTRLTVV.

The CDR3 DNA follows: TGCGCCAGCAGCTTGGGGTCCAGATATGGAGAGACCCAGTACTTC. Translated, it gives CASSLGSRYGETQYF. The chain recombines TRBV5-1 with TRBJ2-5; D gene unclear. Trimming cost V 0 bases and J 4 bases, with 13 bases left between them. The CDR3 is made up of 15 amino acids. CDR1 is SGHRS and CDR2 is YFSETQ in the germline V gene.

The rearrangement links TRBV4-1 to TRBJ2-5, with D possibly being TRBD1 (5 bases). The CDR3 totals 14 residues. Germline V gene sequence: CDR1 MGHRA, CDR2 YSYEKL. The V and J ends lost 3 bases and 0 bases respectively, with 8 bases between them. This CDR3 is CASSHDRHQETQYF. In DNA form, the CDR3 reads TGCGCCAGCAGCCATGACAGACACCAAGAGACCCAGTACTTC.

V is TRBV18 and J is TRBJ1-3, with D possibly TRBD1 on 5 matching bases. There are 15 residues in the CDR3. Germline CDR1 is KGHSH and CDR2 is LQKENI. Trimming removed 0 bases at V and 4 bases at J, with 10 bases between. CDR3 residues: CASSPPQGMGNTIYF. CDR3 in DNA: TGTGCCAGCTCACCACCCCAGGGTATGGGAAACACCATATATTTT.